The T cell receptor (beta chain) under discussion was sequenced for a study of T cell repertoires in cytomegalovirus infection. Study context: Matching HLA type and CMV infection were both indicated by public TCR beta signatures.

Points from the study as a whole: Carriers of CMV plus the relevant HLA were identified by cumulative public TCR beta family frequency. Clonotypes of TCR beta that were HLA-C-restricted and CMV-specific dominated the ex vivo response.

This CDR3 has 14 amino acids. The germline V gene encodes CDR1 SGHTA and CDR2 FQGNSA. The V end lost 5 bases, the J end lost 6 bases, and 14 bases lay between the germline ends. MiXCR was run by TCRdb on the reads, yielding one entry per CDR3 protein. Among under 300,000 distinct CDR3 sequences listed, 9% to 15% were seen once. This clonotype has ten or more counts. The target antigen is unknown. Sequenced sample: PBMCs. This rearrangement joins TRBV7-2 to TRBJ2-1; D remains unclear. The clonotype originates from a human donor in good health (CMV status not recorded). Some clones in this sample may be carry-over from other donors' samples. CDR3 coding DNA: TGTGCCAGCAGCCCCCACGCAGCAATCAATGAGCAGTTCTTC. Translated: CASSPHAAINEQFF.